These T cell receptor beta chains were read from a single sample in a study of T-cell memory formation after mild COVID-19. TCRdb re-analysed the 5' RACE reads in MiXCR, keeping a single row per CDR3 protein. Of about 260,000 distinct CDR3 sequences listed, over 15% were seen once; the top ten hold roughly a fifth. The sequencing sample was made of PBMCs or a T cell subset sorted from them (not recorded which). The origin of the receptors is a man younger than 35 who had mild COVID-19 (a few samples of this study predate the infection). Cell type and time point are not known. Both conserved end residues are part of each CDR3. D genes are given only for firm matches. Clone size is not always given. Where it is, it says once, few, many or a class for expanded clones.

cdr3_aa: CASSFPGTGLSLYNEQFF
cdr3_nt: TGTGCCAGCAGCTTCCCCGGGACAGGGCTGAGCCTCTACAATGAGCAGTTCTTC
j_call: TRBJ2-1
v_call: TRBV5-5
d_call: TRBD1
cdr3_length: 18
clone_size: few

cdr3_aa: CASSQEGQGVYEQYF
cdr3_nt: TGCGCCAGCAGCCAAGAAGGGCAGGGGGTCTACGAGCAGTACTTC
j_call: TRBJ2-7
v_call: TRBV4-1
d_call: TRBD1
cdr3_length: 15
clone_size: few

cdr3_aa: CAISESGRDPSGANVLTF
cdr3_nt: TGTGCCATCAGTGAGTCGGGCAGGGATCCTTCCGGGGCCAACGTCCTGACTTTC
j_call: TRBJ2-6
v_call: TRBV10-3
d_call: -
cdr3_length: 18
clone_size: -

cdr3_aa: CASSVRTSTDTQYF
cdr3_nt: TGTGCCAGCAGCGTTAGGACTAGCACAGATACGCAGTATTTT
j_call: TRBJ2-3
v_call: TRBV9
d_call: -
cdr3_length: 14
clone_size: few

cdr3_aa: CASSRNADSPLHF
cdr3_nt: TGTGCTAGCAGCCGAAACGCGGACTCACCCCTCCACTTT
j_call: TRBJ1-6
v_call: TRBV7-7
d_call: -
cdr3_length: 13
clone_size: many

cdr3_aa: CASSRIRLGAGELFF
cdr3_nt: TGTGCCAGCAGCCGTATAAGATTGGGGGCCGGGGAGCTGTTTTTT
j_call: TRBJ2-2
v_call: TRBV12-3/TRBV12-4
d_call: -
cdr3_length: 15
clone_size: many

cdr3_aa: CASSLRLAGTQETQYF
cdr3_nt: TGTGCCAGCAGCTTACGACTAGCGGGGACTCAGGAGACCCAGTACTTC
j_call: TRBJ2-5
v_call: TRBV7-8
d_call: TRBD2
cdr3_length: 16
clone_size: few

cdr3_aa: CASSYSGLAEETQYF
cdr3_nt: TGTGCCAGCAGTTACTCCGGACTAGCGGAAGAGACCCAGTACTTC
j_call: TRBJ2-5
v_call: TRBV6-6
d_call: TRBD2
cdr3_length: 15
clone_size: -

cdr3_aa: CATSWVGGELFF
cdr3_nt: TGTGCCACCAGCTGGGTAGGGGGGGAGCTGTTTTTT
j_call: TRBJ2-2
v_call: TRBV15
d_call: -
cdr3_length: 12
clone_size: -

cdr3_aa: CASSPPDRAYSNQPQHF
cdr3_nt: TGTGCCAGCAGTCCTCCCGACAGGGCATATAGCAATCAGCCCCAGCATTTT
j_call: TRBJ1-5
v_call: TRBV28
d_call: TRBD1
cdr3_length: 17
clone_size: few

cdr3_aa: CASTKTGTGWYNEQFF
cdr3_nt: TGTGCCAGCACAAAGACCGGGACAGGGTGGTACAATGAGCAGTTCTTC
j_call: TRBJ2-1
v_call: TRBV7-2
d_call: TRBD1
cdr3_length: 16
clone_size: -

cdr3_aa: CASSQAGVQETQYF
cdr3_nt: TGCGCCAGCAGCCAAGCGGGGGTCCAAGAGACCCAGTACTTC
j_call: TRBJ2-5
v_call: TRBV4-3
d_call: -
cdr3_length: 14
clone_size: few

cdr3_aa: CASSSGQGVTPDTQYF
cdr3_nt: TGTGCCAGCAGCTCTGGACAGGGGGTTACCCCAGATACGCAGTATTTT
j_call: TRBJ2-3
v_call: TRBV28
d_call: TRBD1
cdr3_length: 16
clone_size: -

cdr3_aa: CASSAGLVAQPQHF
cdr3_nt: TGTGCCAGCAGCGCCGGTCTGGTGGCTCAGCCCCAGCATTTT
j_call: TRBJ1-5
v_call: TRBV9
d_call: -
cdr3_length: 14
clone_size: few

cdr3_aa: CASSLVPGAGQPQHF
cdr3_nt: TGCGCCAGCAGCTTGGTTCCAGGGGCGGGCCAGCCCCAGCATTTT
j_call: TRBJ1-5
v_call: TRBV5-1
d_call: -
cdr3_length: 15
clone_size: -

cdr3_aa: CATGRGTEAFF
cdr3_nt: TGTGCCACCGGGAGGGGGACTGAAGCTTTCTTT
j_call: TRBJ1-1
v_call: TRBV15
d_call: -
cdr3_length: 11
clone_size: -

cdr3_aa: CASSRLGLAGELFF
cdr3_nt: TGTGCCAGCAGCCGACTAGGGCTCGCCGGGGAGCTGTTTTTT
j_call: TRBJ2-2
v_call: TRBV27
d_call: -
cdr3_length: 14
clone_size: few

cdr3_aa: CASSSGTPNTEAFF
cdr3_nt: TGTGCCAGCAGTTCCGGGACACCGAACACTGAAGCTTTCTTT
j_call: TRBJ1-1
v_call: TRBV12-3/TRBV12-4
d_call: -
cdr3_length: 14
clone_size: many

cdr3_aa: CASTEAGSDEQFF
cdr3_nt: TGTGCCAGCACAGAAGCCGGTTCCGATGAGCAGTTCTTC
j_call: TRBJ2-1
v_call: TRBV7-9
d_call: -
cdr3_length: 13
clone_size: few

cdr3_aa: CASSQGDFTDTQYF
cdr3_nt: TGTGCCAGCAGCCAAGGGGACTTCACAGATACGCAGTATTTT
j_call: TRBJ2-3
v_call: TRBV14
d_call: -
cdr3_length: 14
clone_size: few

cdr3_aa: CASSSRRVRTDTQYF
cdr3_nt: TGTGCCAGCAGCTCCCGCAGGGTTCGCACAGATACGCAGTATTTT
j_call: TRBJ2-3
v_call: TRBV7-8
d_call: -
cdr3_length: 15
clone_size: few

cdr3_aa: CASSPQRLNEQFF
cdr3_nt: TGTGCCAGCAGCCCGCAAAGGCTCAATGAGCAGTTCTTC
j_call: TRBJ2-1
v_call: TRBV7-2
d_call: -
cdr3_length: 13
clone_size: few

cdr3_aa: CASIPAGQPQHF
cdr3_nt: TGTGCCAGCATCCCGGCGGGGCAGCCCCAGCATTTT
j_call: TRBJ1-5
v_call: TRBV6-5
d_call: -
cdr3_length: 12
clone_size: -

cdr3_aa: CASSVSLDEQFF
cdr3_nt: TGTGCCAGCAGCGTTTCCCTCGATGAGCAGTTCTTC
j_call: TRBJ2-1
v_call: TRBV9
d_call: -
cdr3_length: 12
clone_size: -

cdr3_aa: CASSWTTTEHSYEQYF
cdr3_nt: TGCGCCAGCAGCTGGACCACTACCGAACACTCCTACGAGCAGTACTTC
j_call: TRBJ2-7
v_call: TRBV5-1
d_call: -
cdr3_length: 16
clone_size: -

cdr3_aa: CASSPGTQGHQYF
cdr3_nt: TGTGCCAGCTCCCCCGGGACCCAGGGGCACCAGTACTTC
j_call: TRBJ2-7
v_call: TRBV18
d_call: -
cdr3_length: 13
clone_size: few

cdr3_aa: CASRSVVRDEQYF
cdr3_nt: TGTGCCAGTCGAAGTGTGGTCCGGGACGAGCAGTACTTC
j_call: TRBJ2-7
v_call: TRBV6-6
d_call: -
cdr3_length: 13
clone_size: -

cdr3_aa: CATSDFSGGSYNEQFF
cdr3_nt: TGTGCCACCAGTGATTTCAGCGGGGGCTCCTACAATGAGCAGTTCTTC
j_call: TRBJ2-1
v_call: TRBV24-1
d_call: TRBD2
cdr3_length: 16
clone_size: -

cdr3_aa: CASSHYYVEFF
cdr3_nt: TGTGCCAGCAGTCACTACTACGTGGAGTTCTTC
j_call: TRBJ2-1
v_call: TRBV6-6
d_call: -
cdr3_length: 11
clone_size: many

cdr3_aa: CASSYEGSYGYTF
cdr3_nt: TGTGCCAGCAGTTACGAGGGTTCTTATGGCTACACCTTC
j_call: TRBJ1-2
v_call: TRBV6-5
d_call: -
cdr3_length: 13
clone_size: few

cdr3_aa: CSALERSTDTQYF
cdr3_nt: TGCAGTGCTCTGGAGCGAAGCACAGATACGCAGTATTTT
j_call: TRBJ2-3
v_call: TRBV20-1
d_call: -
cdr3_length: 13
clone_size: few

cdr3_aa: CASSLNGGGETQYF
cdr3_nt: TGTGCCAGCAGCTTAAACGGGGGGGGAGAGACCCAGTACTTC
j_call: TRBJ2-5
v_call: TRBV11-2
d_call: TRBD2
cdr3_length: 14
clone_size: -

cdr3_aa: CASSHGGETQYF
cdr3_nt: TGTGCCAGCAGTCATGGAGGGGAGACCCAGTACTTC
j_call: TRBJ2-5
v_call: TRBV7-9
d_call: -
cdr3_length: 12
clone_size: few

cdr3_aa: CASSQEFGTGRYTQYF
cdr3_nt: TGCGCCAGCAGCCAAGAATTTGGGACAGGGCGGTATACGCAGTATTTT
j_call: TRBJ2-3
v_call: TRBV4-3
d_call: TRBD1
cdr3_length: 16
clone_size: few

cdr3_aa: CAISTGATEAFF
cdr3_nt: TGTGCCATCAGTACCGGGGCCACTGAAGCTTTCTTT
j_call: TRBJ1-1
v_call: TRBV10-3
d_call: -
cdr3_length: 12
clone_size: few

cdr3_aa: CASSLVYERTGEKLFF
cdr3_nt: TGTGCCAGCAGCTTAGTATACGAAAGGACCGGTGAAAAACTGTTTTTT
j_call: TRBJ1-4
v_call: TRBV11-2
d_call: -
cdr3_length: 16
clone_size: -

cdr3_aa: CASSSRAGAYNEQFF
cdr3_nt: TGTGCCAGCAGCTCAAGAGCAGGGGCATACAATGAGCAGTTCTTC
j_call: TRBJ2-1
v_call: TRBV7-3
d_call: -
cdr3_length: 15
clone_size: -

cdr3_aa: CASSVTEGNTIYF
cdr3_nt: TGCGCCAGCAGTGTGACGGAGGGAAACACCATATATTTT
j_call: TRBJ1-3
v_call: TRBV10-2
d_call: -
cdr3_length: 13
clone_size: few

cdr3_aa: CAISDRQPVSSYNEQFF
cdr3_nt: TGTGCCATCAGTGATAGACAGCCGGTTAGCTCCTACAATGAGCAGTTCTTC
j_call: TRBJ2-1
v_call: TRBV10-3
d_call: -
cdr3_length: 17
clone_size: -